The clone carrying this T cell receptor (beta chain) was seen more than once but under ten times. What it recognizes is unknown. The sample originates from a study of T cells after yellow fever vaccination. Study findings and constraints: At under 97% for CD4 and 70% to 90% for CD8, most primary-vaccination clones showed up again after the booster. Contaminating bulk clonotypes could be abundant in FACS-sorted repertoires.

Germline V gene data show CDR1 as KGHSH and CDR2 as LQKENI. The CDR3 covers 16 residues. V gave up 2 bases and J gave up 0 bases, with 8 bases separating them. The authors made TCR cDNA by 5'RACE template switching, adding a universal primer site and UMIs. TCRdb reanalysed the 5' RACE reads using MiXCR and keeps one entry per CDR3 protein. The sample carries approximately 300,000 distinct CDR3 sequences, around 7% recorded once. The sequence was obtained from a man aged 18 to 30 who received the YFV17D yellow fever vaccine. Sequenced here: PBMCs, sampled 35 to 50 days after the first yellow fever vaccination. J is TRBJ1-6 and V is TRBV18; D is ambiguous. DNA of the CDR3: TGTGCCAGCTCACCAGGGCTGGCCTCCTATAATTCACCCCTCCACTTT. Protein sequence: CASSPGLASYNSPLHF.